This T cell receptor beta chain comes out of a study of monozygotic twins with inflammatory bowel disease (dated by TCRdb to 2018 to 2020). Turning to the overall study: The full study comprised approximately 28 monozygotic twin pairs: nine German pairs (four IBD-concordant, five IBD-discordant) and 19 IBD-discordant Danish pairs. Each individual had, on average, about 151 000 unique TCRalpha sequences and 181 000 unique TCRbeta sequences available for analysis. Within discordant pairs, disease-associated traits were sought mainly by comparing IBD patients with their genetically identical healthy co-twins. What the study reported, not specific to this receptor: Different T cell subtypes could not be distinguished in the analysis. Repertoire similarity did not differ between concordant and discordant twins, which could be due to limited statistical power. IBD patients shared fewer clonotypes with other individuals than healthy twins did, most markedly in patients showing signs of disease activity. Because patients received different immunosuppressive treatments, the repertoires may have picked up extra background noise and variability between individuals. The results gave no support for a single strong signal or clonotype linked to IBD. TCRbeta repertoire diversity, by inverse Simpson index, was decreased in IBD patients compared with their healthy co-twins.

The CDR3 goes from the cysteine to the phenylalanine over 14 residues. No nucleotide data were recorded. In the germline V gene (reference sequence), CDR1 corresponds to SEHNR and CDR2 to FQNEAQ. With regard to this clonotype: Its antigen is unknown.

From each donor, an approximately 2.4 ml peripheral blood sample was collected into PAXgene tubes and kept at -80 degrees C. Without any T cell sorting, total RNA was extracted from whole blood using the PAXgene blood miRNA kit on an automated QIAcube. Peripheral blood from monozygotic twin pairs who were concordant or discordant for inflammatory bowel disease underwent deep TCRalpha and TCRbeta repertoire profiling using unique molecular barcoding. Smoking habits were recorded for all twin pairs, and each individual was classified as a current, former or never smoker. Library construction relied on 5' RACE. Preparation of each TCR library used approximately 4,000 ng of total RNA. For each sample, cDNA synthesis was carried out in eight separate reactions using SMARTScribe reverse transcriptase. Unique molecular identifiers containing a 6-nucleotide sample barcode were introduced through template switching during cDNA synthesis. TCRalpha and TCRbeta cDNA was amplified by two nested PCRs of approximately 17 and 9 cycles, with bead purification after each PCR. Before amplification, the cDNA was treated with uracil DNA-glycosylase and purified using the QIAquick PCR purification kit. The second PCR added Illumina TruSeq-compatible adapters along with sample-specific barcodes. Library quality and concentration were assessed using TapeStation and Qubit, and roughly 5 ng of each library was pooled. Sequencing of pooled libraries was carried out on an Illumina HiSeq2500 single-index Rapid Run using 2 x 100 bp reads and custom sequencing primers. Turning to the authors' computational methods: UMI-based consensus assembly with MiGEC version 1.2.6 was used to correct PCR and sequencing errors. MiXCR version 2.1.1 handled V(D)J alignment, clonotype assembly and CDR3 extraction. To normalise gene usage, clonotype sharing and MAIT/NKT TCR abundance, the analysis used the top 1000, 10 000 and 20 000 clonotypes per sample. After downsampling to 27 000 UMIs, diversity was calculated as the inverse Simpson index using the vegan R package. Paired Mann-Whitney U tests were applied to discordant twin pairs, with Benjamini-Hochberg correction for multiple testing. One entry per CDR3 protein sequence results from the TCRdb reprocessing of the reads, with DNA left out. The V and J calls here are based on TCRdb, not the publication. The sample's own table lists around 210,000 distinct CDR3 sequences. 7.7% of the sample is taken by the ten largest.

The receptor comes from a human donor with ulcerative colitis or Crohn's disease, or a healthy co-twin of an affected twin (not recorded which). Sequencing was performed on blood. The sequence joins TRBV7-9 to TRBJ2-7. The CDR3 protein sequence reads: CASSHTVTSYEQYF. The reference TRBV7-9 and TRBJ2-7 proteins fill in what lies around the CDR3, so the full variable domain reads DTGVSQNPRHKITKRGQNVTFRCDPISEHNRLYWYRQTLGQGPEFLTYFQNEAQLEKSRLLSDRFSAERPKGSFSTLEIQRTEQGDSAMYLCASSHTVTSYEQYFGPGTRLTVT.